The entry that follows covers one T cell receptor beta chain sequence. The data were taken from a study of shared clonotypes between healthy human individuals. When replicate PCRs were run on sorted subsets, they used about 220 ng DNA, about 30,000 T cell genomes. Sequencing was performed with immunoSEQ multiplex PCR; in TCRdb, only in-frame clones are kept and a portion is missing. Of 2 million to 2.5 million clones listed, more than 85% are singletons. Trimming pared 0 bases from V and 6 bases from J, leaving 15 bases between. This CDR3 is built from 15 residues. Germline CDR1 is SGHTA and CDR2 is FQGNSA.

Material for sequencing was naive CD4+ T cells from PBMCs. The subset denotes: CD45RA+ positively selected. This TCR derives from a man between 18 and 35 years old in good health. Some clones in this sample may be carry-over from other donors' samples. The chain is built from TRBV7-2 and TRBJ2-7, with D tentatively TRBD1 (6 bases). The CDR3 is CASSLAWNRASEQYF. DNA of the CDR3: TGTGCCAGCAGCTTAGCGTGGAACAGGGCAAGCGAGCAGTACTTC.